This entry is about one T cell receptor beta chain. This sample was taken from a study of blood T cell repertoires in COVID-19. V was pared by 4 bases and J by 2 bases, with 9 bases between. Germline V gene data show CDR1 as SNHLY and CDR2 as FYNNEI. This CDR3 spans 14 amino acids. Profiled with immunoSEQ multiplex PCR; TCRdb holds only in-frame clones, not every one. This sample has approximately 250,000 clones, with 75% to 90% found just once. The sequence was obtained from a woman aged 70 to 79 with COVID-19, enrolled during active disease. Sample: peripheral blood. The chain has TRBV2 and TRBJ1-3, with D maybe TRBD1 (5 bases). The CDR3 protein is CASSVQGTGNTIYF. CDR3 DNA sequence: TGTGCCAGCAGTGTCCAGGGTACTGGAAACACCATATATTTT.